This TCR beta chain was captured by sequencing in a study of blood T cell repertoires in COVID-19. Study in general: COVID-19 samples collected from the United States, Italy and Spain covered acute and convalescent phases. PBMCs, B-cell-depleted T cells, or T cells were the source of the cDNA or gDNA that made up the material.

In the original processing: For nucleated cells, counts were estimated from reference gene primer amplification. Assay: immunoSEQ multiplex PCR; the TCRdb copy retains only in-frame clones and omits some. The DNA gave D and trimming, while V, J and clone size come from that table. The repertoire holds roughly 150,000 clones, with around 83% as singletons. V dropped 4 bases and J dropped 6; count of bases not matched to a gene: 12. In germline, CDR1 is MGHRA, CDR2 YSYEKL. This CDR3 region has 17 residues. The receptor was derived from an older woman who had recovered from COVID-19. The gene calls are TRBV4-1 and TRBJ1-5, with 10 bases that match TRBD1. What was sequenced was peripheral blood. DNA of the CDR3: TGCGCCAGCAGCCGGGGGCCGCCGGGACAGGGGATTCAGCCCCAGCATTTT. This gives the protein CASSRGPPGQGIQPQHF.